This is a list of T cell receptor beta chains from one sample in a study of cytomegalovirus exposure and HLA in healthy donors. The method was immunoSEQ multiplex PCR; TCRdb's version includes in-frame clones alone and lacks a portion of them. The data hold roughly 150,000 clones, with roughly four fifths observed a single time. Material for sequencing was PBMCs. These receptors came from a man aged 25 to 40 in good health and CMV-seropositive. Each CDR3 is given with its conserved first and last residue. The order of the fields is D gene, J gene, clone size, CDR3 length, V gene, CDR3 protein, CDR3 DNA. The D gene is left open where the match is weak. Size values are once, few and many counts, or a class for expanded clones, and some rows have none.

TRBD1 TRBJ2-3 . 15 TRBV29-1 CSGTGTRGLTDTQYF TGCAGCGGAACCGGGACAAGGGGGCTCACAGATACGCAGTATTTT
. TRBJ1-1 . 14 TRBV11-2 CASSLVGQYTEAFF TGTGCCAGCAGCTTAGTCGGACAGTACACTGAAGCTTTCTTT
. TRBJ1-5 . 18 TRBV27 CASSSGTSGRISNQPQHF TGTGCCAGCAGTTCAGGTACGAGTGGCAGAATTAGCAATCAGCCCCAGCATTTT
. TRBJ1-2 many 15 TRBV7-3 CASGDGSGRRDGYTF TGTGCCAGCGGGGATGGTTCTGGGCGGAGGGATGGCTACACCTTC
. TRBJ2-2 . 16 TRBV16 CASSQSSTLGTGELFF TGTGCCAGCAGCCAATCATCCACCCTCGGGACCGGGGAGCTGTTTTTT
. TRBJ1-2 . 12 TRBV5-1 CASSLDIYGYTF TGCGCCAGCAGCTTGGATATTTATGGCTACACCTTC
TRBD2 TRBJ2-1 few 15 TRBV6-6 CASSLAGSSYNEQFF TGTGCCAGCAGTCTAGCGGGGTCCTCCTACAATGAGCAGTTCTTC
TRBD2 TRBJ2-3 . 15 TRBV27 CASLPFSGGPDTQYF TGTGCCAGCCTCCCGTTTAGCGGGGGGCCAGATACGCAGTATTTT
. TRBJ1-4 . 16 TRBV7-9 CASSFWRPGLNEKLFF TGTGCCAGCAGCTTTTGGCGACCGGGACTTAATGAAAAACTGTTTTTT
. TRBJ2-1 . 12 TRBV6-5 CASSYSGNEQFF TGTGCCAGCAGTTACTCCGGCAATGAGCAGTTCTTC
TRBD1 TRBJ1-2 . 14 TRBV11-1 CASSPDRGAYGYTF TGTGCCAGCAGCCCGGACAGGGGAGCCTATGGCTACACCTTC
TRBD2 TRBJ2-2 . 15 TRBV10-2 CASSASGSTTGELFF TGCGCCAGCAGTGCAAGCGGGAGTACCACCGGGGAGCTGTTTTTT
TRBD1 TRBJ1-1 . 18 TRBV18 CASSPEYRTGARSTEAFF TGTGCCAGCTCACCCGAATACCGGACAGGGGCCAGGAGCACTGAAGCTTTCTTT
. TRBJ1-2 few 14 TRBV2 CASSEARQVPGYTF TGTGCCAGCAGTGAAGCGCGACAGGTTCCAGGCTACACCTTC
TRBD1 TRBJ2-5 . 14 TRBV29-1 CSVELGTGVETQYF TGCAGCGTTGAACTCGGGACAGGGGTAGAGACCCAGTACTTC
. TRBJ2-5 . 16 TRBV27 CASSLLQGGVQETQYF TGTGCCAGCAGCCTTCTACAGGGGGGGGTCCAAGAGACCCAGTACTTC
. TRBJ1-5 few 13 TRBV27 CASMGGANQPQHF TGTGCCAGCATGGGGGGGGCCAATCAGCCCCAGCATTTT
TRBD1 TRBJ1-1 . 14 TRBV5-4 CASSPGQGDTEAFF TGTGCCAGCAGCCCGGGACAGGGTGACACTGAAGCTTTCTTT
TRBD2 TRBJ2-7 once 15 TRBV11-2 CASSLDRGVTYEQYF TGTGCCAGCAGCTTAGATCGGGGGGTAACCTACGAGCAGTACTTC
TRBD1 TRBJ2-7 once 15 TRBV7-7 CASSLGGTGNYEQYF TGTGCCAGCAGCTTAGGTGGGACAGGGAACTACGAGCAGTACTTC
. TRBJ2-3 . 13 TRBV6-5 CASSYQNTDTQYF TGTGCCAGCAGTTATCAAAACACAGATACGCAGTATTTT
. TRBJ2-7 few 15 TRBV27 CASSSSRQSSYEQYF TGTGCCAGCAGTTCCTCCAGGCAGAGCTCCTACGAGCAGTACTTC
TRBD2 TRBJ2-2 once 19 TRBV9 CASTPGLAGGIPNTGELFF TGTGCCAGCACCCCGGGACTAGCGGGAGGGATCCCGAACACCGGGGAGCTGTTTTTT
. TRBJ1-4 . 15 TRBV7-2 CASSSLGRGGEKLFF TGTGCCAGCAGCTCTCTAGGCAGGGGAGGGGAAAAACTGTTTTTT
TRBD2 TRBJ2-6 . 17 TRBV5-4 CASSFSLAGAGANVLTF TGTGCCAGCAGCTTTTCTCTAGCGGGGGCCGGGGCCAACGTCCTGACTTTC
TRBD2 TRBJ2-2 . 14 TRBV11-1 CASSAAGTRAGVFF TGTGCCAGCAGCGCTGCCGGGACTAGGGCCGGGGTGTTTTTT
TRBD1 TRBJ2-5 once 16 TRBV15 CATSRDQPGGGETQYF TGTGCCACCAGCAGAGATCAGCCAGGGGGCGGGGAGACCCAGTACTTC
TRBD1 TRBJ2-1 . 16 TRBV19 CASSKDGDRGYNEQFF TGTGCCAGTAGTAAGGACGGGGACAGGGGTTACAATGAGCAGTTCTTC
TRBD1 TRBJ1-2 . 17 TRBV4-1 CASSQATGEILNYGYTF TGCGCCAGCAGCCAGGCGACAGGGGAAATTCTTAACTATGGCTACACCTTC
. TRBJ2-7 . 13 TRBV27 CASFGRDSYEQYF TGTGCCAGCTTTGGGCGGGACTCCTACGAGCAGTACTTC
TRBD1 TRBJ1-5 . 15 TRBV30 CAWSVKTGGFQPQHF TGTGCCTGGAGTGTAAAGACAGGGGGCTTTCAGCCCCAGCATTTT
TRBD2 TRBJ2-3 . 16 TRBV5-4 CASSGERGTTTDTQYF TGTGCCAGCAGCGGGGAGCGGGGAACCACGACAGATACGCAGTATTTT
. TRBJ2-1 . 15 TRBV5-1 CASSFGDNTYNEQFF TGCGCCAGCAGCTTTGGGGACAATACCTACAATGAGCAGTTCTTC
. TRBJ1-1 . 13 TRBV11-2 CASSPTANTEAFF TGTGCCAGCAGCCCAACTGCGAACACTGAAGCTTTCTTT
. TRBJ2-7 . 13 TRBV5-4 CASSRTEDYEQYF TGTGCCAGCAGCAGGACAGAAGACTACGAGCAGTACTTC
. TRBJ1-1 . 14 TRBV2 CASQGKGRNTEAFF TGTGCCAGCCAAGGTAAGGGGCGGAACACTGAAGCTTTCTTT
TRBD2 TRBJ2-7 . 18 TRBV7-2 CASSLSMSGGAKTYEQYF TGTGCCAGCAGCTTAAGTATGAGCGGGGGGGCAAAAACCTACGAGCAGTACTTC
. TRBJ2-6 . 15 TRBV5-1 CASSLTVSGANVLTF TGCGCCAGCAGCCTTACAGTCTCTGGGGCCAACGTCCTGACTTTC
TRBD1 TRBJ2-2 . 13 TRBV5-1 CASSSQGAGELFF TGCGCCAGTAGCTCTCAGGGGGCCGGGGAGCTGTTTTTT
. TRBJ2-3 . 13 TRBV7-3 CATSAEYTDTQYF TGTGCCACCTCCGCGGAGTACACAGATACGCAGTATTTT
TRBD1 TRBJ1-2 . 15 TRBV4-3 CASSRSRQGGYGYTF TGCGCCAGCAGCCGGTCCCGACAGGGTGGGTATGGCTACACCTTC
. TRBJ2-3 . 13 TRBV25-1 CASSVSGRSTQYF TGTGCCAGCAGTGTCTCAGGGAGGTCCACGCAGTATTTT
TRBD2 TRBJ2-1 once 16 TRBV7-3 CASSPQGTSGDNEQFF TGTGCCAGCAGCCCTCAGGGGACTAGCGGGGACAATGAGCAGTTCTTC
TRBD2 TRBJ2-1 once 12 TRBV7-9 CASSFSGNEQFF TGTGCCAGCAGCTTTAGCGGGAATGAGCAGTTCTTC
. TRBJ2-1 . 17 TRBV11-2 CASSLEGGQSRYNEQFF TGTGCCAGCAGCTTAGAAGGCGGGCAGTCCCGATACAATGAGCAGTTCTTC
TRBD2 TRBJ2-7 . 15 TRBV2 CASSPRGGPAYEQYF TGTGCCAGCAGCCCTCGGGGGGGGCCCGCCTACGAGCAGTACTTC
. TRBJ2-3 once 16 TRBV2 CASSDDVGESTDTQYF TGTGCCAGCAGTGATGATGTGGGAGAGAGCACAGATACGCAGTATTTT
TRBD1 TRBJ1-2 once 15 TRBV10-3 CAIREGQGFGYGYTF TGTGCCATCAGGGAGGGACAGGGTTTCGGGTATGGCTACACCTTC
TRBD1 TRBJ2-1 few 15 TRBV28 CASSQGGGIYNEQFF TGTGCCAGCAGCCAAGGGGGCGGAATCTACAATGAGCAGTTCTTC
. TRBJ1-1 once 15 TRBV5-1 CASSEIHSMNTEAFF TGCGCCAGCAGCGAAATACACAGCATGAACACTGAAGCTTTCTTT
TRBD1 TRBJ2-7 . 15 TRBV4-1 CASSPRTGIGYEQYF TGCGCCAGCAGCCCCCGGACAGGAATTGGCTACGAGCAGTACTTC
TRBD2 TRBJ2-7 . 15 TRBV7-2 CASSSRNGGGNEQYF TGTGCCAGCAGCTCACGGAACGGGGGGGGTAACGAGCAGTACTTC
TRBD2 TRBJ2-1 . 14 TRBV7-2 CASSLGGRDNEQFF TGTGCCAGCAGCTTAGGCGGGAGGGACAATGAGCAGTTCTTC
TRBD2 TRBJ2-3 . 16 TRBV5-1 CASSLGLAGPTDTQYF TGCGCCAGCAGCCTGGGACTAGCGGGCCCCACAGATACGCAGTATTTT
. TRBJ1-1 . 13 TRBV7-2 CASSLARGREAFF TGTGCCAGCAGCTTAGCCCGCGGCCGGGAAGCTTTCTTT
TRBD2 TRBJ2-2 . 15 TRBV30 CAWSVLAAHTGELFF TGTGCCTGGAGTGTACTAGCGGCTCACACCGGGGAGCTGTTTTTT
TRBD2 TRBJ2-3 once 14 TRBV27 CASRLAGGTDTQYF TGTGCCAGCAGACTAGCGGGGGGCACAGATACGCAGTATTTT
. TRBJ2-3 few 15 TRBV19 CASSLRLGGGYTQYF TGTGCCAGTAGTCTCCGACTGGGGGGGGGCTATACGCAGTATTTT
. TRBJ1-3 . 18 TRBV4-3 CASSQGRTATYSGNTIYF TGCGCCAGCAGCCAAGGTCGGACAGCCACGTACTCTGGAAACACCATATATTTT